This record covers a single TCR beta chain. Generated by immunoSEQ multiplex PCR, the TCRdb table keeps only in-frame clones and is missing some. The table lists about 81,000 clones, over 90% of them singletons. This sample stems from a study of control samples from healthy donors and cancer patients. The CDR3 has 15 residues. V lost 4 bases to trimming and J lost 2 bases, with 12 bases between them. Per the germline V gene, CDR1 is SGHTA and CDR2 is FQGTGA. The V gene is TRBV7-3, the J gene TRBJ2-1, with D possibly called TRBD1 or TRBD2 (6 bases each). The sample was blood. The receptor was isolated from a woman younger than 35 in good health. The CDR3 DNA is TGTGCCAGCAGCTCCCGGAGGGGGGCCTACAATGAGCAGTTCTTC. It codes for CASSSRRGAYNEQFF.